Each of the 32 T cell receptor beta chains below was sequenced from the same sample in a study of cytomegalovirus exposure and HLA in healthy donors. The primer mix had 60 Vbeta and 13 Jbeta primers. Sequenced by immunoSEQ multiplex PCR; TCRdb stores in-frame clones only, minus some. The sample holds about 140,000 clones, around 70% seen once. Specimen: PBMCs. These receptors came from a woman in her twenties or thirties in good health and CMV-seronegative.

V and J are TRBV19 and TRBJ2-6; the match to TRBD2 covers 11 bases. The CDR3 extends over 17 amino acids. V lost 6 bases, J lost 0 bases, and 4 bases stayed unmatched. CDR1 is LNHDA, CDR2 SQIVND, per germline (reference sequence). CDR3 residues: CASSTSGGFSGANVLTF. In nucleotides, the CDR3 is TGTGCCAGTAGCACTAGCGGGGGCTTCTCTGGGGCCAACGTCCTGACTTTC.

The V call is TRBV30, the J call TRBJ1-1; D is uncertain. Germline loops: CDR1 GTSNPN, CDR2 SVGIG (reference sequence). The CDR3 is 11 amino acids. The V gene lost 3 bases and the J gene lost 8 bases, with 10 bases spanning the gap. The CDR3, as DNA: TGTGCCTGGAGGTCCCCGGAGGAAGCTTTCTTT. Translated, it gives CAWRSPEEAFF.

CDR3 nucleotides: TGTGCCAGCAGCTTAGTGTCCGGAAAACTGTTTTTT. Encoded protein: CASSLVSGKLFF. The chain uses TRBV7-9 and TRBJ1-4; D is unclear. Trimming shortened V by 1 base and J by 10 bases, and 7 bases separated the two germline ends. CDR3 length: 12 residues. Germline CDR1 reads SEHNR; CDR2 reads FQNEAQ (reference sequence).

V and J are TRBV6-6 and TRBJ1-3, with 7 bases lining up with TRBD1. This CDR3 contains 14 residues. CDR1 MNHNY and CDR2 SVGAGI come from the germline V gene (reference sequence). V shed 5 bases and J 3 bases; nucleotides not matched to a gene: 4. CDR3 protein: CASSMRQGGNTIYF. CDR3 DNA: TGTGCCAGCAGTATGCGACAGGGTGGAAACACCATATATTTT.

This chain connects TRBV5-1 to TRBJ2-5; D might be TRBD1 (6 bases). CDR1 and CDR2 (germline): SGHRS, YFSETQ. The CDR3 totals 15 residues. The V end lost 3 bases, the J end lost 2 bases, and 14 bases lay between the germline ends. The CDR3 DNA reads as TGCGCCAGCAGCTGGCGACAGGCGGGTCAAGAGACCCAGTACTTC. Residues: CASSWRQAGQETQYF.

The rearrangement joins TRBV6-1 to TRBJ1-1; D ambiguous. Per germline, CDR1 MNHNS and CDR2 SASEGT. The germline V and J ends were trimmed by 6 bases and 1 base, with 15 bases remaining between them. This CDR3 is 15 amino acids long. The CDR3 reads CASRTDGLTNTEAFF. The DNA of the CDR3 is TGTGCCAGCAGGACTGACGGACTCACGAACACTGAAGCTTTCTTT.

The chain is built from TRBV27 and TRBJ2-1, with 13 positions matching TRBD2. Trimming took 5 bases from V and 3 from J; bases not matched to a gene: 7. This CDR3 spans 17 amino acids. CDR1 and CDR2 (germline): MNHEY, SMNVEV (reference sequence). The CDR3: CASSPTGLAGDYNEQFF. The CDR3 region has the DNA TGTGCCAGCAGTCCTACAGGACTAGCGGGGGACTACAATGAGCAGTTCTTC.

CDR3 loop: CVPAYTPLRDPCAGSNQPQHF. CDR3 in DNA: TGTGTGCCAGCGTATACGCCACTTCGAGACCCGTGCGCGGGAAGCAATCAGCCCCAGCATTTT. The genes are TRBV2 and TRBJ1-5; unclear D gene. This CDR3 region has 21 residues. Germline CDR1 and CDR2: SNHLY and FYNNEI.

This chain uses TRBV29-1 with TRBJ1-2, with D possibly being TRBD1 (5 bases). Germline V gene sequence: CDR1 SQVTM, CDR2 ANQGSEA. The germline V and J ends were trimmed by 7 bases and 7 bases, with 25 bases remaining between them. CDR3 length: 15 residues. The CDR3 loop is CSAERQEVGQGGYTF. CDR3 bases: TGCAGCGCCGAGAGGCAGGAAGTGGGCCAGGGTGGCTACACCTTC.

The chain employs TRBV14 and TRBJ2-1; D unresolved. V was cut by 1 base and J by 9 bases, with 7 bases left in between. The CDR3 consists of 12 residues. The germline V gene encodes CDR1 SGHDN and CDR2 FVKESK. The CDR3 nucleotides are TGTGCCAGCAGCCAAGTGGAGTGTGAGCAGTTCTTC. Translated, it gives CASSQVECEQFF.

The CDR3 DNA reads TGTGCCAGCAGTGTTCGCCCAGGGTCTTCTAATTCACCCCTCCACTTT. Translating it yields CASSVRPGSSNSPLHF. The chain couples TRBV2 to TRBJ1-6, with D perhaps matching TRBD1 (5 bases). CDR3 length: 16 residues. V was clipped by 4 bases and J by 6 bases, with 16 bases between them. Germline values: CDR1 SNHLY, CDR2 FYNNEI.

The rearrangement uses TRBV19 and TRBJ1-1, with unresolved D. The CDR3 runs 14 residues. The germline gives CDR1 LNHDA, CDR2 SQIVND (reference sequence). Trimming left V 5 bases short and J 0 bases short, with 10 bases between. CDR3 nucleotides: TGTGCCAGTAGTCTAAGCACAGTGAACACTGAAGCTTTCTTT. Translating gives CASSLSTVNTEAFF.

This chain uses TRBV6-5 with TRBJ2-5; TRBD2 aligns across 10 bases. Germline lookup yields CDR1 MNHEY and CDR2 SVGAGI. This CDR3 is built from 14 residues. V lost 6 bases to trimming and J lost 4 bases; unmatched junction nucleotides: 5. CDR3 sequence: CASRLAGIGETQYF. The CDR3 bases are TGTGCCAGCAGACTAGCGGGAATTGGAGAGACCCAGTACTTC.

The chain recombines TRBV2 with TRBJ1-5; possible D gene TRBD1, 5 bases. The CDR3 length is 14 residues. CDR1 and CDR2 from the germline V gene are SNHLY and FYNNEI. Trimming shortened V by 7 bases and J by 7 bases, and 17 bases separated the two germline ends. CDR3 sequence (DNA): TGTGCCAGCACCTCCACTAGGGGAGGGCAGCCCCAGCATTTT. This translates into CASTSTRGGQPQHF.

This chain joins TRBV19 and TRBJ1-5; D may be TRBD1 (5 bases). CDR3 length: 11 amino acids. Trimming pared 5 bases from V and 6 bases from J, leaving 5 bases between. Germline-derived CDR1 and CDR2 are LNHDA and SQIVND (reference sequence). CDR3 region: CASSQGQPQHF. The CDR3 coding sequence is TGTGCCAGTAGTCAGGGTCAGCCCCAGCATTTT.

The rearrangement joins TRBV9 to TRBJ1-2; D possibly corresponds to TRBD1 (5 bases). This CDR3 spans 13 amino acids. V was pared by 3 bases and J by 6 bases, with 12 bases between. Looked up from germline, CDR1 is SGDLS and CDR2 is YYNGEE. The CDR3: CASSAPGGDGYTF. The CDR3 coding sequence is TGTGCCAGCAGCGCCCCCGGGGGGGATGGCTACACCTTC.

The CDR3: CASSQGGAVAGELFF. In nucleotides, the CDR3 is TGTGCCAGCAGCCAGGGAGGGGCGGTAGCCGGGGAGCTGTTTTTT. J is TRBJ2-2 and V is TRBV7-3, with TRBD2 matching 7 bases. The CDR3 runs 15 residues. V trimming: 5 bases; J trimming: 6 bases; junction bases outside the gene matches: 9. Germline V lookup: CDR1 SGHTA, CDR2 FQGTGA.

Points on this clone: Other DNA sequences in the sample encode the same CDR3. The chain has TRBV18 and TRBJ1-2; D gene unclear. Trimming cost V 2 bases and J 8 bases, with 12 bases left between them. In germline, CDR1 is KGHSH, CDR2 LQKENI. The length of the CDR3 is 13 residues. The CDR3 loop is CASSPTTLLGYTF. For the CDR3, the DNA is TGTGCCAGCTCACCAACCACTCTCCTAGGCTACACCTTC.

This clone has only a few counts. The chain uses TRBV6-4 and TRBJ1-4; 7 nucleotides align to TRBD1. Looked up from germline, CDR1 is MRHNA and CDR2 is SNTAGT. The CDR3 runs 14 residues. Trimming took 7 bases from V and 7 from J; bases not matched to a gene: 9. The CDR3 loop is CASTGGGGPEKLFF. Here the CDR3 DNA reads TGTGCCAGCACGGGAGGGGGCGGACCTGAAAAACTGTTTTTT.

This chain joins TRBV5-1 and TRBJ2-3; TRBD2 matches at 8 bases. There are 14 residues in the CDR3. Germline V gene data show CDR1 as SGHRS and CDR2 as YFSETQ. The ends lost 5 bases at V and 6 bases at J; junction bases unmatched: 8. Here the CDR3 DNA reads TGCGCCAGCAGGGGGACTAGTGGTGCGGATACGCAGTATTTT. Amino acid sequence: CASRGTSGADTQYF.

The CDR3 region has the DNA TGTGCCAGCTCTTCCCGGGGAGGCTATGGCTACACCTTC. It specifies CASSSRGGYGYTF. The chain employs TRBV6-1 and TRBJ1-2; D not resolved. Germline V CDR1 and CDR2: MNHNS, SASEGT. CDR3 length equals 13 residues. Trimming left V 8 bases short and J 4 bases short, with 14 bases between.

The chain joins TRBV7-9 to TRBJ1-4; 8 bases agree with TRBD1. CDR3 length: 15 residues. Trimming at V came to 5 bases and at J to 8 bases, leaving 10 bases not matched to a gene. Germline-derived CDR1 and CDR2 are SEHNR and FQNEAQ (reference sequence). CDR3 sequence reads: CASSPQSGQGEKLFF. The DNA for the CDR3 is TGTGCCAGCAGCCCCCAGAGCGGACAGGGAGAAAAACTGTTTTTT. The whole variable domain, remainder taken from reference TRBV7-9 and TRBJ1-4, is DTGVSQNPRHKITKRGQNVTFRCDPISEHNRLYWYRQTLGQGPEFLTYFQNEAQLEKSRLLSDRFSAERPKGSFSTLEIQRTEQGDSAMYLCASSPQSGQGEKLFFGSGTQLSVL.

The CDR3 DNA reads TGTGCCAGCAAGTCCGGGACAGGGTCCTACAATGAGCAGTTCTTC. Protein sequence: CASKSGTGSYNEQFF. J is TRBJ2-1 and V is TRBV7-8; 9 bases are shared with TRBD1. J gave up 1 base and V 7 bases, and 5 bases lay outside the gene matches. Germline CDR1 is SGHVS and CDR2 is FQNEAQ. The CDR3 contains 15 residues.

The chain couples TRBV5-1 to TRBJ2-2; 8 bases line up with TRBD2. After removal of 1 base from V and 6 bases from J, the junction contained 11 bases not matched to a gene. The CDR3 covers 17 residues. Germline values: CDR1 SGHRS, CDR2 YFSETQ. This chain's CDR3 is CASSLYFSGDGPGELFF. CDR3 in DNA: TGCGCCAGCAGCTTGTATTTTAGCGGGGACGGTCCCGGGGAGCTGTTTTTT.

This clone was seen only a few times. The rearrangement links TRBV5-1 to TRBJ2-2; possible D gene TRBD1, 6 bases. The CDR3 sequence is 16 residues long. Germline V CDR1 and CDR2: SGHRS, YFSETQ. V gave up 7 bases and J gave up 1 base, with 17 bases separating them. The CDR3 reads CASGVSKGQNTGELFF. In DNA form, the CDR3 reads TGCGCCAGCGGCGTTTCAAAGGGACAGAACACCGGGGAGCTGTTTTTT.

This clone was seen only a few times. The genes are TRBV6-6 and TRBJ2-7, with 8 positions matching TRBD1. The CDR3 sequence is 13 residues long. After removal of 4 bases from V and 6 bases from J, the junction contained 5 bases not matched to a gene. Germline CDR1 is MNHNY and CDR2 is SVGAGI (reference sequence). The CDR3 sequence is CASSSYDRGEQYF. The DNA for the CDR3 is TGTGCCAGCAGTTCGTACGACAGGGGCGAGCAGTACTTC.

The J gene is TRBJ2-5, the V gene TRBV6-1; 9 positions agree with TRBD1. The length of the CDR3 is 15 residues. Germline V gene lookup returns CDR1 MNHNS and CDR2 SASEGT. The J segment lost 9 bases and the V segment lost 4 bases, leaving 12 bases of the junction unmatched. CDR3 sequence reads: CASSGPGDREVPQYF. Written as DNA, the CDR3 is TGTGCCAGCAGTGGTCCCGGGGACAGGGAGGTCCCCCAGTACTTC.

This clone has just a few counts. The rearrangement uses TRBV7-2 and TRBJ2-1; D unclear. Trimming pared 1 base from V and 5 bases from J, leaving 6 bases between. The CDR3 contains 13 residues. Germline lookup yields CDR1 SGHTA and CDR2 FQGNSA. The CDR3 DNA reads as TGTGCCAGCAGCTTAGTACCTAACAATGAGCAGTTCTTC. It is translated as CASSLVPNNEQFF.

The V call is TRBV7-2, the J call TRBJ1-5; no reliable D call. The V and J ends lost 1 base and 7 bases respectively, with 8 bases between them. The CDR3 consists of 13 residues. Germline CDR1 SGHTA, CDR2 FQGNSA. CDR3 sequence (DNA): TGTGCCAGCAGCTTAGACTTAGAGCAGCCCCAGCATTTT. This translates into CASSLDLEQPQHF.

V and J are TRBV5-3 and TRBJ2-6, with D perhaps matching TRBD1 (5 bases). TRBV5-3 is sorted into the ORF group, with uncertain function. The germline V and J ends were trimmed by 3 bases and 4 bases, with 11 bases remaining between them. The CDR3 totals 15 residues. CDR3: CARSSKGPGANVLTF. The DNA of the CDR3 is TGTGCCAGAAGCTCTAAGGGGCCCGGGGCCAACGTCCTGACTTTC.

The chain couples TRBV11-3 to TRBJ1-6, with 8 nucleotides matching TRBD1. After removal of 4 bases from V and 8 bases from J, the junction contained 1 base not matched to a gene. Germline CDR1 reads SGHNT; CDR2 reads YENEEA. The CDR3 covers 13 residues. As DNA, the CDR3 is TGTGCCAGCAGCTCGACAGGGGATTCACCCCTCCACTTT. This gives the protein CASSSTGDSPLHF.

The chain has TRBV5-6 and TRBJ1-1; 9 bases line up with TRBD1. V shed 3 bases, J shed 6 bases, and the junction held 18 bases outside the gene matches. Per the germline V gene, CDR1 is SGHDT and CDR2 is YYEEEE. There are 18 residues in the CDR3. CDR3 residues: CASSSLLDDLQGAAEAFF. The DNA for the CDR3 is TGTGCCAGCAGCTCTCTCCTTGATGACTTACAGGGGGCGGCTGAAGCTTTCTTT.